Following are 21 T cell receptor beta chains from one sample sequenced in a study of shared T cell receptors in the human thymus. Profiling relied on immunoSEQ multiplex PCR, and the TCRdb table lists in-frame clones only, not all of them. The repertoire consists of roughly 560,000 clones, with approximately 80% occurring once and the leading ten covering about 0.013%. These records were also assigned to another study, of human thymus T cells.

The specimen sequenced was thymocytes. The receptors were gathered from a boy in the first two years of life with a congenital heart defect.

The chain combines TRBV29-1 with TRBJ1-1; D is perhaps TRBD1 (6 bases). The CDR3 runs 16 residues. Germline V CDR1 and CDR2: SQVTM, ANQGSEA. V lost 3 bases and J lost 1, with 18 bases in between. The CDR3 nucleotides are TGCAGCGTTGACGCGGGGCGGGGGGCGCGGAACACTGAAGCTTTCTTT. Protein product: CSVDAGRGARNTEAFF. Full variable domain (missing parts from reference TRBV29-1 and TRBJ1-1): SAVISQKPSRDICQRGTSLTIQCQVDSQVTMMFWYRQQPGQSLTLIATANQGSEATYESGFVIDKFPISRPNLTFSTLTVSNMSPEDSSIYLCSVDAGRGARNTEAFFGQGTRLTVV.

This rearrangement joins TRBV9 to TRBJ2-2, with a tentative D call TRBD2 (6 bases). Germline V gives CDR1 SGDLS, CDR2 YYNGEE. The V end was cut by 4 bases, the J end by 4 bases, with 20 bases between. CDR3 length: 17 residues. CDR3 amino acids: CASSLRIERAGTGELFF. The CDR3 nucleotides are TGTGCCAGCAGCCTCCGAATCGAGCGGGCGGGCACCGGGGAGCTGTTTTTT.

Only a few counts were recorded for this clone. Here the CDR3 reads CASRTPAGGKNIQYF. The CDR3, as DNA: TGTGCCAGCAGGACGCCAGCGGGAGGCAAAAACATTCAGTACTTC. This chain links TRBV2 with TRBJ2-4; 9 bases are shared with TRBD2. Germline-derived CDR1 and CDR2 are SNHLY and FYNNEI. The ends lost 6 bases at V and 3 bases at J; junction bases unmatched: 6. The CDR3 is 15 amino acids.

The V and J genes are TRBV30 and TRBJ1-5; 9 nucleotides line up with TRBD1. The CDR3 covers 14 residues. Trimming at V came to 5 bases and at J to 2 bases, leaving 4 bases not matched to a gene. From germline, CDR1 is GTSNPN and CDR2 SVGIG (reference sequence). The CDR3 loop reads CAWGQGTGNQPQHF. CDR3 sequence (DNA): TGTGCCTGGGGACAGGGGACAGGCAATCAGCCCCAGCATTTT.

The V gene is TRBV11-2, the J gene TRBJ2-5, with D possibly matching TRBD2 (5 bases). The CDR3 has 15 residues. V lost 5 bases, J lost 5 bases, and 18 bases lay in between. From germline, CDR1 is SGHAT and CDR2 FQNNGV. CDR3 in amino acids: CASSPPSEGWETQYF. CDR3 in DNA: TGTGCCAGCAGCCCCCCGAGTGAGGGTTGGGAGACCCAGTACTTC.

V is TRBV7-2 and J is TRBJ2-5; D not resolved. V was trimmed by 5 bases and J by 5 bases, leaving 6 bases between them. Germline V gives CDR1 SGHTA, CDR2 FQGNSA. There are 11 residues in the CDR3. Written as DNA, the CDR3 is TGTGCCAGCAGCGCTCGGGAGACCCAGTACTTC. It codes for CASSARETQYF.

This clone has a single count. V usage is TRBV5-8 and J usage is TRBJ2-1, with 7 bases lining up with TRBD1. This CDR3 has 15 amino acids. Germline V gene sequence: CDR1 SGHTS, CDR2 YDEGEE. Trimming took 4 bases from V and 4 from J; bases not matched to a gene: 8. The CDR3 protein is CASSRPGTVYNEQFF. The CDR3 DNA is TGTGCCAGCAGCCGACCTGGGACAGTTTACAATGAGCAGTTCTTC.

This clone was seen a handful of times. The V gene is TRBV6-6, the J gene TRBJ2-7, with 8 bases fitting TRBD1. Trimming cost V 0 bases and J 7 bases; bases outside gene matches: 5. Germline V gene data show CDR1 as MNHNY and CDR2 as SVGAGI (reference sequence). The CDR3 runs 14 residues. CDR3 amino acids: CASSYSTGAGEQYF. CDR3 sequence (DNA): TGTGCCAGCAGTTACTCGACAGGGGCGGGGGAGCAGTACTTC.

The chain links TRBV6-4 to TRBJ2-3, with 7 bases matching TRBD2. Germline loops: CDR1 MRHNA, CDR2 SNTAGT. J lost 0 bases, V lost 4 bases, and 4 bases had no gene match. The CDR3 totals 15 residues. CDR3 sequence: CASSASGDSTDTQYF. The CDR3 coding sequence is TGTGCCAGCAGTGCTAGCGGAGACAGCACAGATACGCAGTATTTT.

This clone was seen only a few times. The V gene is TRBV27, the J gene TRBJ1-5; 7 nucleotides agree with TRBD1. Germline trimming cut 6 bases from V and 4 bases from J; bases unmatched to any gene: 27. This CDR3 has 21 residues. Germline assignment: CDR1 MNHEY and CDR2 SMNVEV (reference sequence). The CDR3 region is CASRAIPPDGTAGPKNQPQHF. For the CDR3, the DNA is TGTGCCAGCAGAGCGATTCCCCCTGACGGGACAGCGGGTCCCAAAAATCAGCCCCAGCATTTT.

The chain couples TRBV4-3 to TRBJ2-1; maybe TRBD2 (5 bases). Trimming cost V 3 bases and J 4 bases, with 10 bases left between them. This CDR3 is built from 14 residues. Per germline, CDR1 LGHNA and CDR2 YSLEER. CDR3 DNA sequence: TGCGCCAGCAGCCAGGCGGACTTTTACAATGAGCAGTTCTTC. It yields the protein CASSQADFYNEQFF.

Here the CDR3 DNA reads TGTGCCAGCTCACCACCCCAGGGGAGGGGATTGCGAAGGACTGAAGCTTTCTTT. Protein product: CASSPPQGRGLRRTEAFF. This rearrangement joins TRBV18 to TRBJ1-1; a possible D gene is TRBD1 (6 bases). Germline V CDR1 and CDR2: KGHSH, LQKENI. The ends were cut back, 0 bases at V and 5 bases at J, with 22 bases in the middle. The CDR3 is made up of 18 amino acids.

The V gene is TRBV7-9, the J gene TRBJ1-2; weak D call: TRBD1 (6 bases). Germline loops: CDR1 SEHNR, CDR2 FQNEAQ (reference sequence). The germline V and J ends were trimmed by 2 bases and 3 bases, with 13 bases remaining between them. The CDR3 contains 15 residues. CDR3 in DNA: TGTGCCAGCAGCTTATCAGGGGCGCCGGACTATGGCTACACCTTC. Amino acids: CASSLSGAPDYGYTF.

The chain has TRBV5-6 and TRBJ2-2, with 11 positions matching TRBD1. V trimming: 4 bases; J trimming: 6 bases; junction bases outside the gene matches: 2. Germline assignment: CDR1 SGHDT and CDR2 YYEEEE. There are 14 residues in the CDR3. The CDR3 nucleotides are TGTGCCAGCAGCCCGGGACAGGGGGCCGGGGAGCTGTTTTTT. Encoded protein: CASSPGQGAGELFF.

This chain connects TRBV18 to TRBJ2-5; the match to TRBD1 covers 7 bases. The CDR3 has 13 residues. Germline assignment: CDR1 KGHSH and CDR2 LQKENI. With V trimmed by 6 bases and J by 7 bases, 8 bases remained unmatched. The chain's CDR3 is CASSSQGVGTQYF. The DNA of the CDR3 is TGTGCCAGCTCGTCGCAGGGGGTAGGGACCCAGTACTTC.

With regard to this clone: Distinct nucleotide sequences in the sample also encode this CDR3. V usage is TRBV2 and J usage is TRBJ2-7; 10 positions match TRBD2. This CDR3 spans 14 amino acids. Losses at the gene ends were 4 bases for V and 2 bases for J; bases not matched to a gene: 2. Germline V lookup: CDR1 SNHLY, CDR2 FYNNEI. In DNA form, the CDR3 reads TGTGCCAGCAGTGCCAGCGGGAGGGCCTACGAGCAGTACTTC. This translates into CASSASGRAYEQYF. The variable domain in full, completed from reference TRBV2 and TRBJ2-7, reads EPEVTQTPSHQVTQMGQEVILRCVPISNHLYFYWYRQILGQKVEFLVSFYNNEISEKSEIFDDQFSVERPDGSNFTLKIRSTKLEDSAMYFCASSASGRAYEQYFGPGTRLTVT.

The chain is built from TRBV29-1 and TRBJ2-6; D might be TRBD1 (5 bases). Germline V gene data show CDR1 as SQVTM and CDR2 as ANQGSEA. This CDR3 has 14 amino acids. Trimming stripped 4 bases from V and 4 bases from J, with 11 bases between. This CDR3 is CSVVSGSGANVLTF. The CDR3 DNA sequence: TGCAGCGTTGTGTCAGGGTCGGGGGCCAACGTCCTGACTTTC.

The V call is TRBV2, the J call TRBJ2-6, with 9 bases aligning to TRBD1. The J segment lost 4 bases and the V segment lost 6 bases, leaving 7 bases of the junction unmatched. This CDR3 region has 16 residues. Germline lookup yields CDR1 SNHLY and CDR2 FYNNEI. In nucleotides, the CDR3 is TGTGCCAGCAGGGGACAGGGCGGGACGGGGGCCAACGTCCTGACTTTC. Its protein is CASRGQGGTGANVLTF.

The V and J genes are TRBV6-1 and TRBJ2-7, with 8 bases fitting TRBD1. The CDR3 totals 14 residues. CDR1 and CDR2 (germline): MNHNS, SASEGT. V lost 2 bases to trimming and J lost 7 bases; unmatched junction nucleotides: 7. DNA for the CDR3: TGTGCCAGCAGTGAACTGGACAGGGTGTGGGAGCAGTACTTC. Encoded protein: CASSELDRVWEQYF.

This clone was observed once. The CDR3 nucleotides are TGTGCCAGCAGCTTAGTGTTTGAGACAGAATTTAGGGTGAACACTGAAGCTTTCTTT. Protein sequence: CASSLVFETEFRVNTEAFF. The chain recombines TRBV11-2 with TRBJ1-1; weak D call: TRBD1 (5 bases). Germline V gene lookup returns CDR1 SGHAT and CDR2 FQNNGV. The CDR3 contains 19 residues. V was trimmed by 1 base and J by 0 bases, leaving 21 bases between them.

The chain links TRBV30 to TRBJ2-7; 9 nucleotides agree with TRBD2. After removal of 1 base from V and 4 bases from J, the junction contained 11 bases not matched to a gene. Germline CDR1 and CDR2: GTSNPN and SVGIG (reference sequence). The CDR3 runs to 16 residues. The CDR3 reads CAWSAPGGRARYEQYF. The CDR3 DNA follows: TGTGCCTGGAGTGCCCCGGGCGGGAGGGCCAGGTACGAGCAGTACTTC.